This is a list of T cell receptor beta chains from one sample in a study of chronic HIV infection and antiretroviral therapy. TCRdb independently ran MiXCR on the 5' RACE reads; one entry per CDR3 protein. The table includes 45,000 to 55,000 distinct CDR3 sequences, about a fifth detected once. What was sequenced was peripheral blood. These receptors originate from an adult who had HIV and had not received antiretroviral therapy, or was an uninfected healthy control (not recorded which). The conserved cysteine and the conserved F or W are not part of the CDR3 here. A D gene is named only where the DNA matches it firmly.

v_gene,d_gene,j_gene,CDR3aa
TRBV9,TRBD1,TRBJ2-2,ASSVGTGGRTGELF
TRBV28,TRBD1,TRBJ1-1,ASTFPGQGTIMNTEAF
TRBV28,TRBD2,TRBJ2-1,ASSLLAGDNEQF
TRBV2,TRBD2,TRBJ2-1,ASSYGLAKDIYNEQF
TRBV2,-,TRBJ2-7,AKQSPGRQY
TRBV5-1,TRBD2,TRBJ2-7,ASSLGRTSGHEQY
TRBV24-1,-,TRBJ2-2,ATSDLAGELF
TRBV24-1,-,TRBJ1-2,ATSPGYGYT
TRBV28,-,TRBJ1-1,ASSSHEGRNTEAF
TRBV9,TRBD1,TRBJ1-1,ASSTSGQAYTEAF
TRBV4-1,-,TRBJ1-2,ASSQGFSTYGYT
TRBV4-2,-,TRBJ2-3,ASSQDGWWADTQY
TRBV29-1,-,TRBJ2-1,SVLDSRGDEQF
TRBV28,-,TRBJ2-7,ASRVQGFTYEQY
TRBV28,TRBD1,TRBJ1-1,AIWDRDEAF
TRBV5-1,-,TRBJ2-7,ASSYGGADEQY
TRBV2,TRBD1,TRBJ1-5,ASSGQYSNQPQH
TRBV11-3,TRBD1,TRBJ2-3,ASSPRQGASDTQY
TRBV28,-,TRBJ2-1,ASTSQGLGPPEQF
TRBV20-1,TRBD2,TRBJ2-3,SGGTGGGADTQY
TRBV20-1,-,TRBJ1-5,SGAGSNQPQH
TRBV25-1,-,TRBJ1-4,ASSDTRGEKLF
TRBV9,TRBD2,TRBJ2-5,ASSVGSGKETQY
TRBV15,-,TRBJ1-1,ATSSNLNTEAF
TRBV7-9,-,TRBJ1-2,ASGSTPNYGYT
TRBV6-2/TRBV6-3,-,TRBJ2-2,ASSYWRDSDATGELF
TRBV29-1,-,TRBJ2-3,SVRGGGKDTQY
TRBV28,-,TRBJ2-6,ASYRMGANVLT
TRBV6-5,-,TRBJ1-6,ASSYSKGRQNSPLH
TRBV11-2,-,TRBJ2-1,ASSWAYDEQL
TRBV6-5,-,TRBJ2-2,ASRRVSNTGELF